The rows below give T cell receptor beta chains drawn from one sample of a study of memory CD4+ T cells and cytomegalovirus serostatus. The repertoire was sequenced with immunoSEQ multiplex PCR; TCRdb's copy has only in-frame clones and lacks some. The table lists about 57,000 clones, roughly 80% of them singletons. Sequencing used memory CD4+ T cells from blood. Source of these receptors: an adult in good health and CMV-seronegative. The CDR3 runs from the conserved cysteine through the conserved F or W. The order of the fields is CDR3 length, J gene, clone size, V gene, D gene, CDR3 protein, CDR3 DNA. The D gene is left open where the match is weak. Size values are once, few and many counts, or a class for expanded clones, and some rows have none.

14	TRBJ1-1	-	TRBV5-1	TRBD1	CASSSGQGSFEAFF	TGCGCCAGCAGCTCAGGACAGGGTTCATTTGAAGCTTTCTTT
15	TRBJ1-3	once	TRBV7-9	-	CASSLGQHSGNTIYF	TGTGCCAGCAGCTTAGGACAACACTCTGGAAACACCATATATTTT
15	TRBJ2-3	-	TRBV18	TRBD1	CASSPRTGGSDTQYF	TGTGCCAGCTCACCACGGACAGGGGGCTCAGATACGCAGTATTTT
15	TRBJ1-3	few	TRBV19	-	CASSIGLSSGNTIYF	TGTGCCAGTAGTATCGGGCTGAGCTCTGGAAACACCATATATTTT
14	TRBJ1-1	once	TRBV7-8	-	CASSLAGGNTEAFF	TGTGCCAGCAGCTTAGCGGGGGGGAACACTGAAGCTTTCTTT
16	TRBJ2-7	-	TRBV7-9	-	CASSSQIFFPSYEQYF	TGTGCCAGCAGCTCTCAGATTTTCTTCCCCTCCTACGAGCAGTACTTC
15	TRBJ2-1	-	TRBV9	TRBD2	CASSFSGGYYNEQFF	TGTGCCAGCAGCTTTAGCGGGGGGTATTACAATGAGCAGTTCTTC
13	TRBJ2-2	few	TRBV28	-	CASGGGWTGELFF	TGTGCCAGCGGGGGGGGCTGGACCGGGGAGCTGTTTTTT
19	TRBJ2-7	-	TRBV9	TRBD1	CASSAPGQGALAGSYEQYF	TGTGCCAGCAGCGCCCCGGGACAGGGGGCCCTAGCGGGCTCCTACGAGCAGTACTTC
16	TRBJ1-5	-	TRBV6-6	-	CASSSARGNSNQPQHF	TGTGCCAGCAGTTCGGCGAGGGGGAATAGCAATCAGCCCCAGCATTTT
13	TRBJ1-2	-	TRBV6-1	TRBD1	CASRDTGGRGYTF	TGTGCCAGCAGGGATACAGGGGGCCGTGGCTACACCTTC
15	TRBJ2-5	-	TRBV5-6	TRBD2	CASSLGSGGKETQYF	TGTGCCAGCAGCTTGGGTAGCGGGGGAAAAGAGACCCAGTACTTC
15	TRBJ1-5	once	TRBV5-1	TRBD1	CASSLEGQGGQPQHF	TGCGCCAGCAGCTTGGAAGGCCAGGGGGGTCAGCCCCAGCATTTT
15	TRBJ2-3	-	TRBV28	-	CASSWTGRSTDTQYF	TGTGCCAGCAGTTGGACGGGGCGTAGCACAGATACGCAGTATTTT
13	TRBJ1-2	-	TRBV30	TRBD1	CAWSGDRVGGYTF	TGTGCCTGGAGTGGAGACAGGGTGGGTGGCTACACCTTC
16	TRBJ2-2	once	TRBV27	-	CASSLSGVIWTGELFF	TGTGCCAGCAGTTTATCAGGGGTTATATGGACCGGGGAGCTGTTTTTT
14	TRBJ2-7	-	TRBV7-2	-	CASGKGLAGAEQYF	TGTGCCAGCGGGAAAGGGCTAGCTGGAGCCGAGCAGTACTTC
11	TRBJ2-5	few	TRBV6-1	-	CASSDLQPQYF	TGTGCCAGCAGTGATCTACAGCCCCAGTACTTC
15	TRBJ1-5	few	TRBV7-9	TRBD1	CASGRGQGGNQPQHF	TGTGCCAGCGGGCGGGGACAGGGAGGCAATCAGCCCCAGCATTTT
13	TRBJ1-6	once	TRBV30	TRBD1	CASQQGYNSPLHF	TGTGCCTCACAACAGGGGTACAATTCACCCCTCCACTTT
15	TRBJ2-7	-	TRBV28	-	CASSPLGLQSYEQYF	TGTGCCAGCAGTCCCCTGGGACTGCAATCATACGAGCAGTACTTC
17	TRBJ2-2	-	TRBV7-9	-	CASSLSWTTTDPGELFF	TGTGCCAGCAGCTTGAGCTGGACTACGACCGACCCCGGGGAGCTGTTTTTT
15	TRBJ1-4	-	TRBV6-5	TRBD1	CASGQAAGANEKLFF	TGTGCCAGTGGACAGGCGGCGGGGGCTAATGAAAAACTGTTTTTT
16	TRBJ2-5	-	TRBV7-7	-	CASSRGVGQVEETQYF	TGTGCTAGCAGCCGCGGGGTAGGGCAGGTAGAAGAGACCCAGTACTTC
13	TRBJ1-2	-	TRBV18	-	CASSPLASYGYTF	TGTGCCAGCTCACCACTAGCGAGCTATGGCTACACCTTC
13	TRBJ1-2	-	TRBV29-1	TRBD1	CSVGSRTGYGYTF	TGCAGCGTTGGATCCCGGACAGGGTATGGCTACACCTTC
16	TRBJ1-1	-	TRBV15	-	CATSRELGMAGTEAFF	TGTGCCACCAGCAGAGAACTGGGGATGGCAGGAACTGAAGCTTTCTTT
13	TRBJ2-3	-	TRBV5-1	-	CASSLSGTDTQYF	TGCGCCAGCAGCTTGAGCGGCACAGATACGCAGTATTTT
13	TRBJ1-2	-	TRBV6-4	-	CASSEQANYGYTF	TGTGCCAGCAGCGAACAAGCTAACTATGGCTACACCTTC
16	TRBJ1-4	-	TRBV5-5	-	CASSLTYLGGNEKLFF	TGTGCCAGCAGCTTGACGTATTTGGGGGGCAATGAAAAACTGTTTTTT
14	TRBJ2-1	-	TRBV6-1	-	CAARGLAGRNEQFF	TGTGCCGCCAGGGGGCTAGCGGGACGCAATGAGCAGTTCTTC
14	TRBJ2-3	-	TRBV21-1	-	CASSEKVGADTQYF	TGTGCCAGCAGCGAGAAGGTAGGGGCAGATACGCAGTATTTT
13	TRBJ2-3	-	TRBV28	-	CASSSAGTDTQYF	TGTGCCAGCAGTTCCGCCGGCACAGATACGCAGTATTTT
16	TRBJ2-1	-	TRBV27	TRBD2	CASSTRLAGAYNEQFF	TGTGCCAGCAGTACGCGCCTAGCGGGGGCCTACAATGAGCAGTTCTTC
11	TRBJ2-1	-	TRBV11-2	-	CASSVRNEQFF	TGTGCCAGCAGCGTACGTAATGAGCAGTTCTTC
12	TRBJ2-7	few	TRBV28	-	CASSSAVYEQYF	TGTGCCAGCAGTTCGGCCGTCTACGAGCAGTACTTC
16	TRBJ2-7	-	TRBV4-1	TRBD2	CASSQLPSGRWYEQYF	TGCGCCAGCAGCCAGCTACCTAGCGGGAGATGGTACGAGCAGTACTTC
15	TRBJ1-2	-	TRBV4-2	TRBD1	CASSQSQDRVGGYTF	TGTGCCAGCAGCCAATCCCAGGACAGGGTAGGGGGCTACACCTTC
16	TRBJ2-1	-	TRBV5-8	-	CASSPELGSRTDEQFF	TGTGCCAGCAGCCCCGAGTTGGGTAGCAGGACCGATGAGCAGTTCTTC
15	TRBJ2-2	-	TRBV7-9	-	CASSLAGGPTGELFF	TGTGCCAGCAGCTTAGCGGGGGGGCCGACCGGGGAGCTGTTTTTT
18	TRBJ2-2	few	TRBV27	TRBD2	CASSLRLAGGPRTGELFF	TGTGCCAGCAGTTTACGACTAGCGGGAGGGCCTAGGACCGGGGAGCTGTTTTTT
12	TRBJ1-1	-	TRBV28	-	CASTPGDQGAFF	TGTGCCAGCACCCCGGGGGACCAAGGAGCTTTCTTT
13	TRBJ2-2	-	TRBV19	TRBD1	CASRTGGTGELFF	TGTGCCAGTAGGACAGGGGGGACCGGGGAGCTGTTTTTT
15	TRBJ1-1	few	TRBV28	-	CASSLPGQMNTEAFF	TGTGCCAGCAGCCTACCGGGACAAATGAACACTGAAGCTTTCTTT
14	TRBJ1-3	-	TRBV6-1	-	CASSEAFTGNTIYF	TGTGCCAGCAGTGAAGCGTTTACTGGAAACACCATATATTTT
14	TRBJ1-1	-	TRBV7-2	-	CASSLSRDTAEAFF	TGTGCCAGCAGCTTGAGCCGGGACACCGCTGAAGCTTTCTTT
15	TRBJ2-2	-	TRBV7-2	TRBD2	CATLEAGVNTGELFF	TGTGCCACCCTAGAAGCGGGGGTTAACACCGGGGAGCTGTTTTTT
13	TRBJ2-2	-	TRBV5-1	-	CASSFRGNGELFF	TGCGCCAGCAGCTTCCGGGGGAACGGGGAGCTGTTTTTT
14	TRBJ1-2	few	TRBV28	-	CASSREQVSYGYTF	TGTGCCAGCAGTCGTGAGCAGGTATCCTATGGCTACACCTTC
13	TRBJ2-3	once	TRBV5-4	-	CASSTGDPDTQYF	TGTGCCAGCTCCACAGGTGACCCAGATACGCAGTATTTT
15	TRBJ1-1	-	TRBV6-1	TRBD1	CASSAPRTGITEAFF	TGTGCCAGCAGTGCGCCCCGGACAGGGATCACTGAAGCTTTCTTT
15	TRBJ1-1	-	TRBV7-2	TRBD1	CASRSRQGRNTEAFF	TGTGCCAGCAGGAGTCGACAGGGAAGGAACACTGAAGCTTTCTTT
14	TRBJ2-7	-	TRBV28	TRBD1	CASIRTGNTYEQYF	TGTGCCAGCATAAGGACAGGGAACACCTACGAGCAGTACTTC
12	TRBJ2-5	-	TRBV11-3	-	CASSLDRGYLNF	TGTGCCAGCAGCTTAGATCGGGGATACCTAAACTTC
17	TRBJ1-5	-	TRBV5-4	-	CASSLGPEGGHRQPQHF	TGTGCCAGCAGCTTGGGGCCAGAAGGAGGGCACCGTCAGCCCCAGCATTTT
14	TRBJ1-5	-	TRBV6-1	TRBD1	CASRLTGWNQPQHF	TGTGCCAGCAGATTGACAGGGTGGAATCAGCCCCAGCATTTT
12	TRBJ2-7	-	TRBV28	-	CASSPPRGEQYF	TGTGCCAGCAGCCCCCCCCGGGGTGAGCAGTACTTC
13	TRBJ1-2	-	TRBV7-2	-	CASSLAQGWGYTF	TGTGCCAGCAGCTTAGCACAGGGCTGGGGCTACACCTTC
16	TRBJ2-1	-	TRBV19	TRBD2	CASSNTGLAVYNEQFF	TGTGCCAGTAGTAATACAGGACTAGCCGTCTACAATGAGCAGTTCTTC
13	TRBJ2-3	-	TRBV5-1	TRBD1	CGDSPRSVDTQYF	TGTGGGGACAGTCCCAGGTCGGTAGATACGCAGTATTTT